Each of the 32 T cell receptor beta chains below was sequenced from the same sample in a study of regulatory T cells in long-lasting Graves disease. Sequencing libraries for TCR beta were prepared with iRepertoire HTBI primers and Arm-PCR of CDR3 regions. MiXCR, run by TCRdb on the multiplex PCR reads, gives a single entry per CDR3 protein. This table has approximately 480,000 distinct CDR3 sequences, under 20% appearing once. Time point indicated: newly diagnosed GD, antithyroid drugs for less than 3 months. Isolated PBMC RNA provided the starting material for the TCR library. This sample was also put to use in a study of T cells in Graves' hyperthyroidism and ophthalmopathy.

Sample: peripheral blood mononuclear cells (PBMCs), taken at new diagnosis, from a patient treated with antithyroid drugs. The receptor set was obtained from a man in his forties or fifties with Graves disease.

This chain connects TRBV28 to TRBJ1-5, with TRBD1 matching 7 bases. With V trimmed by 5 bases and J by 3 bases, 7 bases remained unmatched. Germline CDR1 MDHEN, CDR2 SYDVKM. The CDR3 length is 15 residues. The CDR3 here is CASSITGVSNQPQHF. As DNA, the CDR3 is TGTGCCAGCAGTATCACAGGGGTATCCAATCAGCCCCAGCATTTT.

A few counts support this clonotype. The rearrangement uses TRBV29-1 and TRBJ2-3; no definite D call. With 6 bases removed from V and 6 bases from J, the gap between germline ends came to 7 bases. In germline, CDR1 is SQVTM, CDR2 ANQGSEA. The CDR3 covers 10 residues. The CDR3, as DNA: TGCAGCGTCCTAGGGGATACGCAGTATTTT. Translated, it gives CSVLGDTQYF.

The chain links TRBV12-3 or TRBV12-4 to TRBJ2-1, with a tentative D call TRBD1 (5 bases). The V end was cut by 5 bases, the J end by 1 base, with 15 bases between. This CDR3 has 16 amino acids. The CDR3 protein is CASSRAPGRSYNEQFF. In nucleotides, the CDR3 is TGTGCCAGCAGTAGAGCCCCAGGGCGGTCCTACAATGAGCAGTTCTTC.

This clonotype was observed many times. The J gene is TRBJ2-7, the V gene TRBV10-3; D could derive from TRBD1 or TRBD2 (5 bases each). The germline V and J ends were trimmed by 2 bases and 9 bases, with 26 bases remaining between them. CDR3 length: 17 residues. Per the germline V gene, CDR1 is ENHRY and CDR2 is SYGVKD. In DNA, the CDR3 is TGTGCCATCAGTGAGAAATGGGACGGCTTAAAAATAGGTGCGCAGTACTTC. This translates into CAISEKWDGLKIGAQYF.

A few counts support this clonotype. The CDR3 loop reads CASSIGGGYTEAFF. The CDR3 coding sequence is TGTGCCAGTAGTATCGGAGGGGGTTACACTGAAGCTTTCTTT. The chain has TRBV19 and TRBJ1-1; weak D call: TRBD1 (6 bases). This CDR3 contains 14 residues. The V and J ends lost 3 bases and 3 bases respectively, with 11 bases between them. Germline loops: CDR1 LNHDA, CDR2 SQIVND (reference sequence).

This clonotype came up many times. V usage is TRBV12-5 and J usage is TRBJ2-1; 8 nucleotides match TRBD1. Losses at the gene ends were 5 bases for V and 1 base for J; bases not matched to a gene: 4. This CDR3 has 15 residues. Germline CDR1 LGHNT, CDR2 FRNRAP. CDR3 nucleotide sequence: TGTGCTAGTGGTCTAGGACAGGGATCCTACAATGAGCAGTTCTTC. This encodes CASGLGQGSYNEQFF.

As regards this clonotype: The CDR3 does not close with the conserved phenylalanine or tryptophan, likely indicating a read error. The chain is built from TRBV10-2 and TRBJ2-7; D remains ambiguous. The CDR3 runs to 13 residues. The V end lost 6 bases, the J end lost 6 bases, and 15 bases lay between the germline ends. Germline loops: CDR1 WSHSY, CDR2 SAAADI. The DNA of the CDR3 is TGCGCCAGCAGGTCGGACGGGTATCGCGAGCAGTACCTC. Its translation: CASRSDGYREQYL.

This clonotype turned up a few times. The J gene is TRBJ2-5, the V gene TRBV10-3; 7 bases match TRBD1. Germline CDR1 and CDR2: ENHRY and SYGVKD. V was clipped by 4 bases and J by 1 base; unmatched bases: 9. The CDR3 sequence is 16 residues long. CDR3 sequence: CAISAPGQRGQETQYF. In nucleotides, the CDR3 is TGTGCCATCAGTGCTCCGGGACAGCGAGGCCAAGAGACCCAGTACTTC.

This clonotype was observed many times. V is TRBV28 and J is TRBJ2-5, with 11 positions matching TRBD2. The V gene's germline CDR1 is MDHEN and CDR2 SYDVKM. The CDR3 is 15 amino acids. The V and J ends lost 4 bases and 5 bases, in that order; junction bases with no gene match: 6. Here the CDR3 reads CASSSLAGGSETQYF. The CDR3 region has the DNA TGTGCCAGCAGTTCTCTAGCGGGAGGCTCGGAGACCCAGTACTTC.

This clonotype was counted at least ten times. In nucleotides, the CDR3 is TGTGCCAGCAGCTTCGCGCAGGCTACCGAAGCTTTCTTT. Encoded protein: CASSFAQATEAFF. The J gene is TRBJ1-1, the V gene TRBV5-5, with unresolved D. This CDR3 has 13 residues. Germline CDR1 reads SGHKS; CDR2 reads YYEKEE (reference sequence). V was shortened by 2 bases and J by 8 bases, with 13 bases between the two germline ends.

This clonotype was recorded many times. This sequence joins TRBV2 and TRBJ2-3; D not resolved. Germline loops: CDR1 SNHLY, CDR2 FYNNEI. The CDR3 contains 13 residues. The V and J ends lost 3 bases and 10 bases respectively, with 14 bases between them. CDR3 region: CASSEVGRGAQYF. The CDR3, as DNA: TGTGCCAGCAGTGAGGTTGGTCGTGGGGCGCAGTATTTT. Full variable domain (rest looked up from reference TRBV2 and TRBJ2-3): EPEVTQTPSHQVTQMGQEVILRCVPISNHLYFYWYRQILGQKVEFLVSFYNNEISEKSEIFDDQFSVERPDGSNFTLKIRSTKLEDSAMYFCASSEVGRGAQYFGPGTRLTVL.

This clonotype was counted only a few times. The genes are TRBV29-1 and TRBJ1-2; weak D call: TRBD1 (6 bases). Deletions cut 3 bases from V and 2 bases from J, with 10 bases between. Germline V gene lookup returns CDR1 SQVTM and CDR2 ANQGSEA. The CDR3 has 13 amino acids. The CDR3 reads CSVDWDKNYGYTF. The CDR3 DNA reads TGCAGCGTTGATTGGGACAAGAACTATGGCTACACCTTC.

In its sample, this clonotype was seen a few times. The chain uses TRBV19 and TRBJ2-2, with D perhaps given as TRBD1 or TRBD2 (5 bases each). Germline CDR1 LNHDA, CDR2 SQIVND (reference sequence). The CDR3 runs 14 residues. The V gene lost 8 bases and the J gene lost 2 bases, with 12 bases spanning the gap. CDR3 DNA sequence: TGTGCCAGTGCCTACGGGACCAACACCGGGGAGCTGTTTTTT. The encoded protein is CASAYGTNTGELFF.

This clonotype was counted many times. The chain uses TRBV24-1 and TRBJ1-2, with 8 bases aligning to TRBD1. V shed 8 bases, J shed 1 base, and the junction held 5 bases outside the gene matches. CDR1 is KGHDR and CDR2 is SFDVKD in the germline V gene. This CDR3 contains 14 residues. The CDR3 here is CATNKDRVNYGYTF. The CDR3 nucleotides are TGTGCCACCAATAAGGACAGGGTTAACTATGGCTACACCTTC.

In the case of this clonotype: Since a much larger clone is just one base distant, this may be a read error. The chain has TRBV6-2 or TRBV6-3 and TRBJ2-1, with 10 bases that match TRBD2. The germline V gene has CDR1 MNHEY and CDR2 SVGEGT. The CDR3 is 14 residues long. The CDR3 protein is CASISSGSGNDQFF. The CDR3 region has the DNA TGTGCCAGCATATCTAGCGGGAGTGGAAATGATCAGTTCTTC.

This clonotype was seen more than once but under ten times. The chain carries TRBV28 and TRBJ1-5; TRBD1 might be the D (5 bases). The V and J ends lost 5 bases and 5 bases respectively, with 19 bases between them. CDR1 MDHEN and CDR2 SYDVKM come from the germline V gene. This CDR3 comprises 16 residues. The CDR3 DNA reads TGTGCCAGCAGTGGGATCCAGATTCCGGGGGATCAGCCCCAGCATTTT. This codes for CASSGIQIPGDQPQHF.

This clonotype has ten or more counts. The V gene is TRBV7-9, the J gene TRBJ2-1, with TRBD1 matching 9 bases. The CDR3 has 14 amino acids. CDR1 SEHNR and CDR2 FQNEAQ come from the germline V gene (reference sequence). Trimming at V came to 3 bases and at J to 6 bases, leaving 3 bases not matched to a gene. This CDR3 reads CASSFGTGSNEQFF. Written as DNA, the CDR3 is TGTGCCAGCAGCTTTGGGACAGGGTCCAATGAGCAGTTCTTC.

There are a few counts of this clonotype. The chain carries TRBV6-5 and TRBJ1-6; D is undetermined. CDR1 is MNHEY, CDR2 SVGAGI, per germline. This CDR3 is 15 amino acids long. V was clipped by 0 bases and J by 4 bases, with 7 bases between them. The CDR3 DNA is TGTGCCAGCAGTTACTCCACACCGTATAATTCACCCCTCCACTTT. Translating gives CASSYSTPYNSPLHF.

CDR3 amino acids: CASSRTVGSTDTQYF. Here the CDR3 DNA reads TGTGCCAGCAGCCGTACAGTCGGGAGCACAGATACGCAGTATTTT. V and J are TRBV14 and TRBJ2-3; D is undetermined. The CDR3 length is 15 residues. Germline CDR1 is SGHDN and CDR2 is FVKESK. V lost 4 bases and J 0 bases, leaving 11 bases between the germline ends.

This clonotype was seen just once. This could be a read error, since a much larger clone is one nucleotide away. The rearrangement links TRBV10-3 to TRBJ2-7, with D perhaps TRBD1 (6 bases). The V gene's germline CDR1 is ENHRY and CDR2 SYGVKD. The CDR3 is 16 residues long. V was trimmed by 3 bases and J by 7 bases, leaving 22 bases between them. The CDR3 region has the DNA TGTGCCATCAGTGACGGATCGGGCAGGGGTAAATGGGAGCAGTACTTC. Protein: CAISDGSGRGKWEQYF.

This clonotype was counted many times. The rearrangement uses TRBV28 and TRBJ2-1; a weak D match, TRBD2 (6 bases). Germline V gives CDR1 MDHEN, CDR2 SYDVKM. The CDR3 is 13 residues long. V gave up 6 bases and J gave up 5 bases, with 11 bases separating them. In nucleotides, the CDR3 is TGTGCCAGCAGCCCGGGAGCGAACAATGAGCAGTTCTTC. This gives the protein CASSPGANNEQFF.

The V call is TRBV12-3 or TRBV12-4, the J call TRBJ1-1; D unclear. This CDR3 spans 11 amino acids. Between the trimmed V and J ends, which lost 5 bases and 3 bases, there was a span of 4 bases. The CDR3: CASSTYTEAFF. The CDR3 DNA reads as TGTGCCAGCAGTACTTACACTGAAGCTTTCTTT.

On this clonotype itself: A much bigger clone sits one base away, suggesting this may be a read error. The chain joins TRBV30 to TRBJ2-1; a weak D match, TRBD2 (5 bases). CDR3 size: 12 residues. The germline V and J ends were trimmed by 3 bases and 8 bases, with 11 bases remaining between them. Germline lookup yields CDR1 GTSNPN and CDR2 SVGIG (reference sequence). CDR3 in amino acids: CAWRFPRDEQFF. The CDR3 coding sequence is TGTGCCTGGAGATTCCCGCGGGATGAGCAGTTCTTC. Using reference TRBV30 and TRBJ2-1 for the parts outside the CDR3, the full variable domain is SQTIHQWPATLVQPVGSPLSLECTVEGTSNPNLYWYRQAAGRGLQLLFYSVGIGQISSEVPQNLSASRPQDRQFILSSKKLLLSDSGFYLCAWRFPRDEQFFGPGTRLTVL.

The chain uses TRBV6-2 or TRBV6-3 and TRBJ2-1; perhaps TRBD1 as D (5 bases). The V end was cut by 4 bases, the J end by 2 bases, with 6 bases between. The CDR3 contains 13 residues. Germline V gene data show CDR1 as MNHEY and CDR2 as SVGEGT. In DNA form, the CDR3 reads TGTGCCAGCAGTTCGGACACCTACAATGAGCAGTTCTTC. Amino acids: CASSSDTYNEQFF.

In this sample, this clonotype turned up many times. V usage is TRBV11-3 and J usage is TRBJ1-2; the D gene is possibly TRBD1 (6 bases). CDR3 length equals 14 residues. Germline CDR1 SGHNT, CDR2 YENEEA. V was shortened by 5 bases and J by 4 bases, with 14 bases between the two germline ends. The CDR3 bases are TGTGCCAGCAGCCCCTCCGGGACAACCTATGGCTACACCTTC. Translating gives CASSPSGTTYGYTF.

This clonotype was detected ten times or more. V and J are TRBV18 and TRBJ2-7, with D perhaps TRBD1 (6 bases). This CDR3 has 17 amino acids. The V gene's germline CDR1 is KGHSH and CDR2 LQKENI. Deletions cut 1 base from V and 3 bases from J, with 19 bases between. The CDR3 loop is CASSPHRGIGKYYEQYF. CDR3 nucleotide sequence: TGTGCCAGCTCACCACATAGGGGGATCGGGAAGTACTACGAGCAGTACTTC.

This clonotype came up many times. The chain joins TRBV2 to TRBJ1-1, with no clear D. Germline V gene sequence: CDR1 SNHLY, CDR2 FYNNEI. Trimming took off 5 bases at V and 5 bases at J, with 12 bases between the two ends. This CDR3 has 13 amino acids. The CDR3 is CASSITRGTEAFF. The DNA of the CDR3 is TGTGCCAGCAGTATTACTCGCGGGACTGAAGCTTTCTTT.

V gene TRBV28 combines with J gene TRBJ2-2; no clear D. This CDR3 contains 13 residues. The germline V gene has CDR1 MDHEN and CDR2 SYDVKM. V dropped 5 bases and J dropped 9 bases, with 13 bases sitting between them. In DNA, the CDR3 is TGTGCCAGCAGTCCCCGCCTTGGGCGGGAGCTGTTTTTT. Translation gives CASSPRLGRELFF.

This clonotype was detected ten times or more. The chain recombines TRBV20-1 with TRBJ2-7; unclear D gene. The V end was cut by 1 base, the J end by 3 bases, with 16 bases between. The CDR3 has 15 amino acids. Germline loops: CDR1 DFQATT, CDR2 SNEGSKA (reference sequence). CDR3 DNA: TGCAGTGCTAGAGTCGGGCTCCCCAAAAGCTACGAGCAGTACTTC. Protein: CSARVGLPKSYEQYF.

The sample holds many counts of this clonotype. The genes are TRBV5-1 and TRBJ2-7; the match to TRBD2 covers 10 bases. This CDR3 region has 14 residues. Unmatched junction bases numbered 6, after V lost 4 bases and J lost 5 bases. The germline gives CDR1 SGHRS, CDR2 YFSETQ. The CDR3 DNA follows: TGCGCCAGCAGCCCTAGCGGGAGATCCGACGAGCAGTACTTC. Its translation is CASSPSGRSDEQYF.

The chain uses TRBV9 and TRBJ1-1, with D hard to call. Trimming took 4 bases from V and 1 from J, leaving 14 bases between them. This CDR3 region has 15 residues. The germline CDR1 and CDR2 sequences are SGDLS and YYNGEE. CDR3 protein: CASSPSGIPNTEAFF. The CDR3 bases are TGTGCCAGCAGCCCCTCGGGAATTCCGAACACTGAAGCTTTCTTT.

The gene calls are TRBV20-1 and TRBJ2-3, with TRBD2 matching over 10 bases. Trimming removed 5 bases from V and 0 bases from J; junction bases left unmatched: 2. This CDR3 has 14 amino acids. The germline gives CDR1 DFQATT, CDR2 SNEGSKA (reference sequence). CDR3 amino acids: CSAETSGSTDTQYF. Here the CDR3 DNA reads TGCAGTGCTGAGACTAGCGGGAGCACAGATACGCAGTATTTT.